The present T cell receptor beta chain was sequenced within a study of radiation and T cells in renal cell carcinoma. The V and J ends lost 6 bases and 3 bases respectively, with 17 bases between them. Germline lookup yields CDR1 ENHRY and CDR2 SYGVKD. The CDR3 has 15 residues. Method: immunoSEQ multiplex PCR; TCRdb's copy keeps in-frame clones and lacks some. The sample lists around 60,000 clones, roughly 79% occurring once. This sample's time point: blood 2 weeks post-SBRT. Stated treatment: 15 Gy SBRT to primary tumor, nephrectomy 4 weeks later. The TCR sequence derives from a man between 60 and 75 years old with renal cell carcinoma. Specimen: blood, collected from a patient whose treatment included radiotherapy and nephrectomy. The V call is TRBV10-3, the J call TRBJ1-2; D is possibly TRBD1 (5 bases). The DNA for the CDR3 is TGTGCCATCAGGGACCTGACAGTACCTCACTATGGCTACACCTTC. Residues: CAIRDLTVPHYGYTF.